The rows below give T cell receptor beta chains drawn from one sample of a study of cytomegalovirus exposure and HLA in healthy donors. Measured with immunoSEQ multiplex PCR; TCRdb has only the in-frame clones, and not every one. Of under 200,000 clones listed, around 75% are singletons. Sequencing input: PBMCs. The source of these receptors is a woman aged 25-40 years in good health and CMV-seronegative. CDR3s include the opening cysteine and the closing phenylalanine or tryptophan.

V gene: TRBV5-1; CDR3 protein: CASSDSSAGQETQYF
V gene: TRBV5-6; CDR3 protein: CASSLASDYYEKLFF
V gene: TRBV10-3; CDR3 protein: CAISDQTGWGSELFF
V gene: TRBV25-1; CDR3 protein: CASEESPNYGYTF
V gene: TRBV5-4; CDR3 protein: CASSLFSTEAFF
V gene: TRBV19; CDR3 protein: CASSIDPTPAQVSSGYTF
V gene: TRBV7-8; CDR3 protein: CASSSRTSGGPYLKTQYF
V gene: TRBV5-1; CDR3 protein: CASSLIQGQGSEQYF
V gene: TRBV7-6; CDR3 protein: CASSSKSTRGWDTEAFF
V gene: TRBV2; CDR3 protein: CASSGDRGNSPLHF
V gene: TRBV27; CDR3 protein: CASRLTGLSYNEQFF
V gene: TRBV5-1; CDR3 protein: CASSSGTGGVGGEKLFF
V gene: TRBV29-1; CDR3 protein: CSVGRDSNQPQHF
V gene: TRBV29-1; CDR3 protein: CSVEATNYGYTF
V gene: TRBV2; CDR3 protein: CASSEAPGAGYGYTF